These T cell receptor beta chains were read from a single sample in a study of brain T cells in children with intractable seizures. The protocol was immunoSEQ multiplex PCR, while the TCRdb copy is restricted to in-frame clones and leaves out a portion. The sample records tens of thousands of clones, about 96% being singletons. Sequencing was performed on peripheral blood, taken at surgery. These TCRs come from a boy younger than two with focal cortical dysplasia and intractable seizures. Both conserved end residues are part of each CDR3. A D gene is named only where the DNA matches it firmly. Clone size is given for some rows only: seen once, a few or many times, or a class if the clone is expanded.

>TRBJ2-3|TRBD2|TRBV11-2|NA
CASSSGLVPDTQYF
TGTGCCAGCAGCTCGGGACTAGTTCCAGATACGCAGTATTTT
>TRBJ2-5|NA|TRBV5-4|NA
CASSHGSDQETQYF
TGTGCCAGCAGTCATGGTAGCGATCAAGAGACCCAGTACTTC
>TRBJ2-7|TRBD1|TRBV5-1|NA
CASRPIPGQGRDEQYF
TGCGCCAGCAGACCGATTCCGGGACAGGGGAGGGACGAGCAGTACTTC
>TRBJ2-1|TRBD2|TRBV5-1|NA
CASSPRLAGKVYNEQFF
TGCGCCAGCAGCCCGAGATTAGCGGGAAAAGTGTACAATGAGCAGTTCTTC
>TRBJ2-1|TRBD2|TRBV10-3|NA
CAISESRLAGYNEQFF
TGTGCCATCAGTGAGTCGAGACTAGCGGGATACAATGAGCAGTTCTTC
>TRBJ1-2|NA|TRBV4-1|NA
CASSQDQRGANYGYTF
TGCGCCAGCAGCCAAGATCAAAGGGGGGCTAACTATGGCTACACCTTC
>TRBJ2-1|TRBD2|TRBV6-5|NA
CASSYSGLAGDNEQFF
TGTGCCAGCAGTTACTCGGGGCTAGCGGGGGACAATGAGCAGTTCTTC
>TRBJ2-7|TRBD2|TRBV13|NA
CASSFPTGGDEQYF
TGTGCCAGCAGCTTTCCGACCGGGGGGGACGAGCAGTACTTC
>TRBJ2-1|NA|TRBV5-1|NA
CASSSMGGTDNEQFF
TGCGCCAGCAGCTCCATGGGCGGGACCGATAATGAGCAGTTCTTC
>TRBJ1-2|NA|TRBV6-1|NA
CASSDLGAPYGYTF
TGTGCCAGCAGTGATCTGGGGGCTCCCTATGGCTACACCTTC
>TRBJ2-3|TRBD2|TRBV3-1/TRBV3-2|NA
CASSEASGGAEDTQYF
TGTGCCAGCAGCGAGGCTAGCGGGGGGGCCGAAGATACGCAGTATTTT
>TRBJ2-5|TRBD2|TRBV9|NA
CASSSGRVETQYF
TGTGCCAGCTCTAGCGGGAGGGTAGAGACCCAGTACTTC
>TRBJ1-2|TRBD1|TRBV5-6|NA
CASSSRDRGGGYTF
TGTGCCAGCAGCAGCCGGGACAGGGGTGGGGGCTACACCTTC
>TRBJ1-5|NA|TRBV12-3/TRBV12-4|once
CASRIGVHQPQHF
TGTGCCAGCAGGATTGGGGTCCATCAGCCCCAGCATTTT
>TRBJ1-3|NA|TRBV4-1|NA
CASSQADRNTIYF
TGCGCCAGCAGCCAAGCCGACCGAAACACCATATATTTT
>TRBJ2-6|TRBD2|TRBV4-3|NA
CASSHPSREVSGANVLTF
TGCGCCAGCAGCCATCCCTCGCGGGAGGTATCTGGGGCCAACGTCCTGACTTTC
>TRBJ1-6|NA|TRBV6-5|few
CASSYWDGENSPLHF
TGTGCCAGCAGTTATTGGGACGGAGAGAATTCACCCCTCCACTTT
>TRBJ2-2|NA|TRBV11-2|NA
CASSSTGELFF
TGTGCCAGCAGCTCTACCGGGGAGCTGTTTTTT
>TRBJ2-7|TRBD2|TRBV6-5|NA
CASSRSGTEYEQYF
TGTGCCAGCAGTCGTAGCGGGACCGAATACGAGCAGTACTTC
>TRBJ1-5|TRBD1|TRBV5-1|NA
CASSLSGTGEQPQHF
TGCGCCAGCAGCTTATCCGGGACAGGAGAGCAGCCCCAGCATTTT
>TRBJ2-7|TRBD2|TRBV6-5|NA
CASSRRLAVYEQYF
TGTGCCAGCAGTCGACGACTAGCGGTCTACGAGCAGTACTTC
>TRBJ1-6|NA|TRBV4-1|once
CASSPLGGGSPLHF
TGCGCCAGCAGTCCCTTAGGGGGTGGGTCACCCCTCCACTTT
>TRBJ2-7|NA|TRBV4-2|NA
CASSPNDRAYEQYF
TGTGCCAGCAGCCCCAACGACAGAGCCTACGAGCAGTACTTC
>TRBJ1-4|NA|TRBV27|NA
CASSLRGSPINEKLFF
TGTGCCAGCAGTTTACGTGGCAGCCCGATTAATGAAAAACTGTTTTTT
>TRBJ1-1|NA|TRBV2|NA
CASKRAGPPLNTEAFF
TGTGCCAGCAAGCGGGCAGGGCCGCCTCTGAACACTGAAGCTTTCTTT
>TRBJ2-7|NA|TRBV20-1|NA
CSASSAPGSYEQYF
TGCAGTGCTAGTTCAGCGCCCGGCTCCTACGAGCAGTACTTC
>TRBJ2-3|NA|TRBV14|NA
CASSQELPPTDTQYF
TGTGCCAGCAGCCAAGAGCTACCTCCCACAGATACGCAGTATTTT
>TRBJ2-3|TRBD1|TRBV7-6|NA
CASSIGTGGLRSGQYF
TGTGCCAGCAGCATAGGGACAGGGGGCCTGCGGAGCGGGCAGTATTTT
>TRBJ2-1|NA|TRBV19|NA
CASSIPQNNEQFF
TGTGCCAGTAGTATACCACAGAACAATGAGCAGTTCTTC
>TRBJ1-1|NA|TRBV6-5|once
CASLGVRALNTEAFF
TGTGCCAGCCTTGGCGTCAGGGCCCTGAACACTGAAGCTTTCTTT
>TRBJ2-3|TRBD1|TRBV5-6|NA
CASSPDRAGTDTQYF
TGTGCCAGCAGCCCCGACAGGGCAGGTACAGATACGCAGTATTTT
>TRBJ2-7|NA|TRBV21-1|NA
CASSKASSGGSHEQYF
TGTGCCAGCAGCAAAGCATCTAGCGGGGGTTCACACGAGCAGTACTTC
>TRBJ1-5|TRBD1|TRBV10-3|few
CAISEEDRAGQPQHF
TGTGCCATCAGTGAGGAGGACAGGGCGGGCCAGCCCCAGCATTTT
>TRBJ2-7|NA|TRBV28|NA
CASSLWSRAPLEQYF
TGTGCCAGCAGTTTATGGTCCCGGGCCCCCCTCGAGCAGTACTTC
>TRBJ2-1|NA|TRBV14|NA
CASSQEVGYSYNEQFF
TGTGCCAGCAGCCAAGAAGTGGGGTACTCCTACAATGAGCAGTTCTTC
>TRBJ1-1|NA|TRBV5-1|NA
CASSAVWGARTEAFF
TGCGCCAGCAGCGCCGTGTGGGGGGCGCGCACTGAAGCTTTCTTT
>TRBJ1-2|TRBD1|TRBV28|NA
CASSSTLPGQGLYGYTF
TGTGCCAGCAGTTCCACCCTGCCGGGACAGGGCCTCTATGGCTACACCTTC
>TRBJ2-7|NA|TRBV10-3|NA
CAISARDGSSYEQYF
TGTGCCATCAGTGCACGGGACGGTAGCTCCTACGAGCAGTACTTC
>TRBJ2-7|NA|TRBV7-2|NA
CASSYLGGGPYEQYF
TGTGCCAGCAGCTACTTGGGTGGGGGGCCCTACGAGCAGTACTTC
>TRBJ2-1|NA|TRBV2|once
CASSEWGAVYNEQFF
TGTGCCAGCAGTGAATGGGGGGCGGTCTACAATGAGCAGTTCTTC
>TRBJ1-1|NA|TRBV12-3/TRBV12-4|NA
CASSLTRGTEAFF
TGTGCCAGCAGTTTGACTAGGGGCACTGAAGCTTTCTTT
>TRBJ1-2|NA|TRBV4-1|NA
CASSQDGEEGYTF
TGCGCCAGCAGCCAAGATGGGGAAGAAGGCTACACCTTC
>TRBJ2-1|TRBD2|TRBV19|NA
CASSIWTSGSYNEQFF
TGTGCCAGTAGTATCTGGACTAGCGGGAGCTACAATGAGCAGTTCTTC
>TRBJ2-1|TRBD2|TRBV6-5|NA
CASSYGPRGFNNEQFF
TGTGCCAGCAGTTACGGACCGCGGGGGTTCAACAATGAGCAGTTCTTC
>TRBJ2-3|NA|TRBV5-4|NA
CASSLFAGLGVDTQYF
TGTGCCAGCAGCTTGTTTGCCGGGCTTGGGGTAGATACGCAGTATTTT
>TRBJ1-4|NA|TRBV28|once
CASSLQTKQRGYEKLFF
TGTGCCAGCAGTTTACAGACCAAACAGCGAGGTTATGAAAAACTGTTTTTT
>TRBJ2-2|TRBD2|TRBV9|NA
CASSVRTMSSGYTGELFF
TGTGCCAGCAGCGTACGAACCATGTCTAGCGGGTACACCGGGGAGCTGTTTTTT